This record covers a single T cell receptor (beta chain). Its antigen has not been determined. Nothing much larger sits one base from this clone, and base qualities are not available. The data belong to a study of cytomegalovirus exposure and HLA in healthy donors (dated by TCRdb to 2016 to 2017). Regarding the research as a whole: An earlier analysis of 587 of the donors reported 276 Gb of sequence data and around 100 million unique TCR beta sequences obtained from around 190 million T cells. Roughly 300 gigabases of sequencing data and 91 million or so unique TCR sequences made up an early release that covered approximately 650 HLA-typed donors. The genetic ancestry cluster associated with self-reported Caucasian donors included roughly four fifths of the roughly 380 genotyped donors. The study aimed to test whether cataloging public T cell receptors could reveal signatures of past pathogen exposure. The study profiled the T cell repertoires of approximately 700 subjects by immunosequencing and related them to cytomegalovirus serostatus. In addition to the first cohort of 666 subjects, a separate validation cohort of 100 to 150 different subjects was used. High-throughput TCR immunosequencing, statistical association of individual TCRs with disease status, and machine learning were combined to predict cytomegalovirus infection status. A later analysis re-analyzed previously published TCR beta repertoires from hundreds of donors and added high-resolution HLA genotyping to study TCR occurrence patterns. The later analysis used no new phenotypic data to find candidate immune exposures, relying instead on TCR beta sequences and their occurrence across donors. An earlier analysis of some 500 of the donors used high-throughput TCR beta sequencing to judge whether each TCR beta V gene segment behaved as functional or pseudogenic. Donor age, sex, ethnicity and CMV serostatus were compiled alongside the repertoire data. In a later genetic analysis, genome-wide SNP genotypes for about three fifths of the roughly 670 donors were used, and that subset was treated as a discovery cohort. Every repertoire in the discovery cohort had been generated on one and the same sequencing platform. Class I and class II HLA loci were covered by the typing at four-digit resolution. Typing coverage varied by locus: roughly 620-630 donors for A, B, C, DRB1 and DQB1; approximately 560 for DQA1; approximately 570 for DPA1; around 450 for DPB1. About five DR-DQ haplotypes were treated as single units for association and clustering because of strong linkage in the cohort. On average, about 240,000 unique TCR beta nucleotide sequences were sequenced per donor among fewer than 500 genotyped donors of the cohort, with approximately 18% of those sequences being non-productive.

Broader findings and caveats from the paper: Because HLA typing was missing for some donors at each locus, association tests included only the typed subset. In the study, 150 to 200 TCR beta chains were listed as associated with cytomegalovirus. A later analysis found that TCR association rates varied across HLA loci, with DRB1 alleles showing the most associated TCRs and HLA-C alleles the fewest. In an earlier analysis of under 600 of the donors, most TCR beta V segments were observed in productive rearrangements about 90% or about 30% of the time, broadly matching IMGT annotations. A further reported finding was that TCR beta sequences accurately predicted the HLA-A and HLA-B alleles for most subjects in the first cohort. According to a later genetic analysis, donors in an Asian-associated ancestry cluster had fewer N-insertions in productive TCRs than the approximately 650-donor mean. According to a later analysis, most CMV-associated TCR beta chains appeared to be HLA-restricted, and the HLA associations seemed to be driven largely by CMV exposure. A later analysis found that HLA-associated TCR beta chains were more clonally expanded and had lower generation probabilities than equally common non-associated chains. While some public TCRs were present in many individuals, most TCR sequences turned up only very rarely across donors. Three of the identified cytomegalovirus-associated TCR beta chains were confirmed in vitro to be specific for cytomegalovirus antigens. The presence/absence analyses assumed that sequencing depth was roughly uniform across donors, and that assumption may not be true. The earlier analysis of fewer than 750 of the donors excluded fewer than 20 rarely observed V segments, including chromosome 9 orphons, because counts were too low. A group of highly shared sequence variants was considered likely to be a technical artifact of the sequencing pipeline. Specific HLA alleles were associated with 15,000 to 20,000 TCR beta sequences at a false discovery rate of 0.05 in a later analysis. In both the original and validation cohorts, the classifier was reported to diagnose cytomegalovirus status with high specificity and sensitivity. For the cohort, immune exposure information was limited to CMV serostatus. Only TCR beta chains were sequenced in this cohort, and the absence of alpha or paired-chain data limited detectable features. A later analysis reported that several top co-occurrence clusters appeared linked to parvovirus B19, influenza, CMV and Epstein-Barr virus. Some IMGT-functional V segments, including TRBV6-2 and TRBV6-3, could not be distinguished by the 87-base-pair reads and were therefore excluded. Strong co-occurrence of HLA alleles, especially DR and DQ, made assigning TCR associations to individual alleles difficult. In a later genetic analysis, a missense DCLRE1C variant was associated with V-gene and J-gene trimming of TCR beta chains, and the association was replicated in an independent cohort. According to the authors, the approach could potentially be generalized to other disease states and immunological phenotypes. Correlated functional status among segregating V segments might reflect linkage disequilibrium, but an unknown experimental factor could not be ruled out.

The cohort consisted of 666 healthy bone marrow donors. At the time of sampling, all cohort members were nominally healthy, though unrecorded immune exposures were likely present. The donor was CMV seronegative and belonged to the group of 352 seronegative cohort members. A peripheral blood sample was collected from each donor, and TCR beta sequencing was performed on peripheral blood mononuclear cells. The Qiagen DNeasy Blood Extraction Kit was used to extract genomic DNA from the blood cell samples. Based on the germline V gene, the CDR1 and CDR2 sequences are SQVTM and ANQGSEA. Trimming takes 4 bases from V and 4 bases from J, and the germline ends sit 13 bases apart. The CDR3 goes from the cysteine to the phenylalanine over 13 residues. CDR3 DNA is the only sequence kept; it has 39 bases, read in frame from the first base. The method behind the library was the immunoSEQ multiplex PCR assay. For the multiplex PCR, a mixture combining 60 forward primers for TCR Vbeta segments and 13 reverse primers for TCR Jbeta segments was used. A multiplex PCR assay on genomic DNA amplified the CDR3 region of rearranged TCR beta genes. The amplified TCR beta libraries were sequenced on the Illumina HiSeq System as 87-base-pair reads. The original pipeline was this. A later analysis counted approximately 76 million unique TCR beta chains across the 666 repertoires, and 9.5 million to 11 million of these chains were shared by at least two donors. To remove PCR and sequencing errors, raw reads were error-corrected and collapsed into unique sequences using a nearest-neighbor algorithm that merged closely related sequences. To assign V, D and J gene segments, CDR3 sequences were aligned to IMGT reference sequences. For a sequence to be retained, a match of at least six nucleotides to both a V gene segment and a J gene segment was required. Rearrangements were classified as productive when the CDR3 lacked stop codons and remained in frame with V and J, and all other rearrangements were classified as non-productive. CDR3 was defined by IMGT convention, running from the second conserved V-encoded cysteine to the conserved J-encoded phenylalanine. In an earlier analysis of around 600 of the donors, sequences lacking an unambiguous match to a single V gene segment were excluded. In an earlier analysis of around 590 of the donors, a V segment was called functional when productive rearrangements were above 56.7%, and segregating when the standard deviation between donors exceeded 5%. A statistical classification framework was built for diagnosing cytomegalovirus status from the catalog of TCR beta chain sequences. A later analysis assigned V and J genes by comparing TCR nucleotide sequences with IMGT/GENE-DB human TR gene sequences. The TCRdist pipeline was used in a later analysis to assign CDR3 sequences and most-parsimonious VDJ recombination scenarios. A later analysis defined each TCR beta chain by its CDR3 amino acid sequence plus V-gene family, and excluded reads lacking a unique V-gene family. In a later analysis, 500 to 700 highly shared, low-generation-probability nucleotide sequences were removed to address suspected cross-contamination and a sequencing artifact. For each public chain, a later analysis derived a clonal expansion index from normalized ranks of inferred template counts within each repertoire. In a later analysis, generation probabilities were computed with a VDJ recombination model fitted to out-of-frame rearrangements, and the resulting probabilities were checked against IGoR. Hypergeometric tests were used in a later analysis to score TCR-TCR, TCR-HLA and TCR-CMV co-occurrence, with a repertoire-size bias correction applied to the TCR pairs. False discovery rates were estimated in a later analysis by permuting HLA or CMV assignments 20 times. In a later analysis, co-occurring TCRs were grouped using DBSCAN, and TCRdist sequence similarity was added for clustering within HLA-allele-positive subsets. For co-occurrence clustering, repertoires with fewer than 30,000 or more than 120,000 public chains were excluded, along with roughly 5 repertoires with anomalous nucleotide sharing. Drawn from immuneACCESS, this table holds only the in-frame rearrangements with V and J called that TCRdb kept. Clones are partly lost; checked studies trace under half to an unresolved V gene and leave the rest unexplained. V, J and clone size are those of that table, while D and trimming were read from the DNA. This sample gives some 180,000 clones in total; around 81% of them show up just once. The leading ten clones occupy about 1.9% of the sample.

This TCR was recovered from a man aged 30-40 years in good health and CMV-seronegative. The chain is assembled from TRBV29-1 and TRBJ1-2; TRBD1 is a weak D gene call, 5 bases matching. The source material was PBMCs. The CDR3 sequence is CSVVEGGGYGYTF. In nucleotide form, the sequence is TGCAGCGTTGTCGAGGGCGGGGGCTATGGCTACACCTTC.